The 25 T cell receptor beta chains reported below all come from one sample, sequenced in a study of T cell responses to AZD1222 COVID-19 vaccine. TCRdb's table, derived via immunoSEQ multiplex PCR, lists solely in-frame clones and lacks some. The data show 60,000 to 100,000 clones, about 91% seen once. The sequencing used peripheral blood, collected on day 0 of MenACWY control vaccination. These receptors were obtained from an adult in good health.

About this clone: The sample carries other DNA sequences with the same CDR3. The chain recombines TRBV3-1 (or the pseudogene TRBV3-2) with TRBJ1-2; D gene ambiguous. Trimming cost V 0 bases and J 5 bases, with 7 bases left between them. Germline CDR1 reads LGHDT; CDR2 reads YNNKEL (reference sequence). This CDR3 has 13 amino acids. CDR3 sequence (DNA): TGTGCCAGCAGCCAAGAGCGAGGGTATGGCTACACCTTC. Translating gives CASSQERGYGYTF.

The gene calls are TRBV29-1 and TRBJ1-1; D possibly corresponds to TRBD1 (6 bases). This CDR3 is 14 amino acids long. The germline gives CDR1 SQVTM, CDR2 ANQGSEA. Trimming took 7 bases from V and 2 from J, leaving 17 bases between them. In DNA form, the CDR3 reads TGCAGCGCGGTGACAGGCGGGGGAAACACTGAAGCTTTCTTT. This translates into CSAVTGGGNTEAFF.

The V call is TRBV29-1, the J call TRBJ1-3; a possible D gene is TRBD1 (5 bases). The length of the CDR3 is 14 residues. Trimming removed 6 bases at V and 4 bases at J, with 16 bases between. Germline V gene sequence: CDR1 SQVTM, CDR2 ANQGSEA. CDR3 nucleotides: TGCAGCGTCGCCGCTGACAGTTTAGGAAACACCATATATTTT. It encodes CSVAADSLGNTIYF. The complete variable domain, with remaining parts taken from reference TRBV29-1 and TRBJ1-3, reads SAVISQKPSRDICQRGTSLTIQCQVDSQVTMMFWYRQQPGQSLTLIATANQGSEATYESGFVIDKFPISRPNLTFSTLTVSNMSPEDSSIYLCSVAADSLGNTIYFGEGSWLTVV.

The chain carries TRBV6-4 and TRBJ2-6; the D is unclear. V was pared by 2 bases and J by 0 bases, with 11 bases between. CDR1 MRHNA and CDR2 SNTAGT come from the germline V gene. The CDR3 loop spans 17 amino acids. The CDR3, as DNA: TGTGCCAGCAGTGACACGCTCCGAAGCTCTGGGGCCAACGTCCTGACTTTC. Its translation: CASSDTLRSSGANVLTF.

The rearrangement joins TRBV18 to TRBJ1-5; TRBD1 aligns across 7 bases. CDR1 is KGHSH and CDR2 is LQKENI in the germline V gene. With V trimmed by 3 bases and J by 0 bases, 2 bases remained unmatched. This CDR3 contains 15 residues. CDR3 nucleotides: TGTGCCAGCTCACCGGGGACAGATAGCAATCAGCCCCAGCATTTT. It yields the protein CASSPGTDSNQPQHF.

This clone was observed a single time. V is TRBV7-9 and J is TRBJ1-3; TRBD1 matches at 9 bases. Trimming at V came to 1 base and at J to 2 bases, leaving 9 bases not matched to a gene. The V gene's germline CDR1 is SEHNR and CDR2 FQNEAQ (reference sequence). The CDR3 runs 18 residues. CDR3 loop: CASSLVAGTGLTGNTIYF. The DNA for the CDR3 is TGTGCCAGCAGCTTAGTCGCGGGGACAGGGCTTACTGGAAACACCATATATTTT.

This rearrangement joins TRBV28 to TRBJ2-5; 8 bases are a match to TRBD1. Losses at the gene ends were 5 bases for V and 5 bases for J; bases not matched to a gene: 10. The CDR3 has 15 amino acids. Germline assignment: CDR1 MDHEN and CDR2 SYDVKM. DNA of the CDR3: TGTGCCAGCAGTACCCGACAGGGGAAGAAGGAGACCCAGTACTTC. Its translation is CASSTRQGKKETQYF.

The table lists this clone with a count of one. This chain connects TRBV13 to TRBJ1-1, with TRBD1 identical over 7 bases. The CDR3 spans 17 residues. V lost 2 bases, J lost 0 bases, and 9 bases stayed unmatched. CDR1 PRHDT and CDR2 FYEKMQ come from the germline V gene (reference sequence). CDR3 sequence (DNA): TGTGCCAGCAGCTTAAACCCGGGACAGCGGTTGAACACTGAAGCTTTCTTT. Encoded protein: CASSLNPGQRLNTEAFF.

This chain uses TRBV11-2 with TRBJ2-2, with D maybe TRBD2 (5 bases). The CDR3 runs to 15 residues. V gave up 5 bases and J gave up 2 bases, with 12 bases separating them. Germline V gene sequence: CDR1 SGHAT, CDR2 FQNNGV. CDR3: CASSRTGSNTGELFF. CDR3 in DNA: TGTGCCAGCAGCAGGACTGGGAGCAACACCGGGGAGCTGTTTTTT.

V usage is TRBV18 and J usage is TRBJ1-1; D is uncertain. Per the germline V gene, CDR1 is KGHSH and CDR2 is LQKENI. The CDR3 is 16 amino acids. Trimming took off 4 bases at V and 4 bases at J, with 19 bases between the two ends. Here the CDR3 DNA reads TGTGCCAGCTCACGGGATTCCTCGGGAATGGGCACTGAAGCTTTCTTT. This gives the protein CASSRDSSGMGTEAFF.

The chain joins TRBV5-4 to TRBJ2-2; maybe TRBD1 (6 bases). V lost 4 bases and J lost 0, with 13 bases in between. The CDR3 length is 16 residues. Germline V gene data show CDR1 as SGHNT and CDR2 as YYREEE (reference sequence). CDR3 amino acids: CASSGGGHTNTGELFF. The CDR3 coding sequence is TGTGCCAGCAGCGGGGGCGGACATACGAACACCGGGGAGCTGTTTTTT.

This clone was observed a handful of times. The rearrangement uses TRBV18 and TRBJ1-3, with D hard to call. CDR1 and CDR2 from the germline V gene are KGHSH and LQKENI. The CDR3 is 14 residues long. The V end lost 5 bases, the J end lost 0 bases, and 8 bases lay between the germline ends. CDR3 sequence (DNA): TGTGCCAGCTCATCCCGGGGCTCTGGAAACACCATATATTTT. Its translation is CASSSRGSGNTIYF.

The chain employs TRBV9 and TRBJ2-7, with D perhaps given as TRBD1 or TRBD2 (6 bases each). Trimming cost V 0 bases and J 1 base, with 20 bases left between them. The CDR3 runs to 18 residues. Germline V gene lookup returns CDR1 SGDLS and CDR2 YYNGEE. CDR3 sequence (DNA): TGTGCCAGCAGCGTAGTAGTGGGGGGCAGGGGAGGTTCCTACGAGCAGTACTTC. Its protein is CASSVVVGGRGGSYEQYF.

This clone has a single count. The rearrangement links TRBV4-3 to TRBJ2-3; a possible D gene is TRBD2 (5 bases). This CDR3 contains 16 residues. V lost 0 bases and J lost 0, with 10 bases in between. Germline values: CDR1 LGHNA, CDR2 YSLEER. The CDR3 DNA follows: TGCGCCAGCAGCCAAGATTTCAGGAGGAGCACAGATACGCAGTATTTT. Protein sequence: CASSQDFRRSTDTQYF.

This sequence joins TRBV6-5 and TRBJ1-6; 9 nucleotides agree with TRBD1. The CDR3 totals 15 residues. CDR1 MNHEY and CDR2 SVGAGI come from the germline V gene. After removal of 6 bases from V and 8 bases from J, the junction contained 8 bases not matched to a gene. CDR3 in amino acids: CASRGPGQGYSPLHF. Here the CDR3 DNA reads TGTGCCAGCAGAGGGCCGGGACAGGGTTATTCACCCCTCCACTTT.

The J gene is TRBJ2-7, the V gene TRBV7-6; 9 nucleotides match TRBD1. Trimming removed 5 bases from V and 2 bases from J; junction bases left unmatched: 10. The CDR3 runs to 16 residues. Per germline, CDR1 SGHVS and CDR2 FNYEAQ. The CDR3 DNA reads TGTGCCAGCAGCCCCCGGGACAGGGCGGGTCCCTACGAGCAGTACTTC. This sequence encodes CASSPRDRAGPYEQYF.

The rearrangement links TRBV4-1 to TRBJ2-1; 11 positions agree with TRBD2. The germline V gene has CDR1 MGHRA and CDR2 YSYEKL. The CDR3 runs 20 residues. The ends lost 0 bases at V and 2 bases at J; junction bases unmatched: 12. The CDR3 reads CASSQDPGTSGLLAYNEQFF. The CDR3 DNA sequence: TGCGCCAGCAGCCAAGATCCGGGGACTAGCGGACTCTTGGCCTACAATGAGCAGTTCTTC.

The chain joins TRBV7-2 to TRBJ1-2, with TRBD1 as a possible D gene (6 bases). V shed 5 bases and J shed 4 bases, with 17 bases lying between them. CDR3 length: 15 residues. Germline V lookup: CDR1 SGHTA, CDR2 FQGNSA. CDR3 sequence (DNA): TGTGCCAGCAGCCCCCAACTTGGACAGAGCTATGGCTACACCTTC. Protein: CASSPQLGQSYGYTF.

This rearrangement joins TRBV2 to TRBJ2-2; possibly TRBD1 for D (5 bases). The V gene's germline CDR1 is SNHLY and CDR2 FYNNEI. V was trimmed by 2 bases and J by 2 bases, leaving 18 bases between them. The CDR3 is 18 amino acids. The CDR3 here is CASSENSGFSANTGELFF. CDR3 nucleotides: TGTGCCAGCAGTGAAAATTCAGGGTTCAGCGCAAACACCGGGGAGCTGTTTTTT.

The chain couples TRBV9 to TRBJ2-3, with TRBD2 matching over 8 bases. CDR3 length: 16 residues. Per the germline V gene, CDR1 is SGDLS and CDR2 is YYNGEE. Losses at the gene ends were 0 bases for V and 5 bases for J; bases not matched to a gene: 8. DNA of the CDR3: TGTGCCAGCAGCGTAGAGCCAGCGGGAGTTTTAGATACGCAGTATTTT. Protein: CASSVEPAGVLDTQYF.

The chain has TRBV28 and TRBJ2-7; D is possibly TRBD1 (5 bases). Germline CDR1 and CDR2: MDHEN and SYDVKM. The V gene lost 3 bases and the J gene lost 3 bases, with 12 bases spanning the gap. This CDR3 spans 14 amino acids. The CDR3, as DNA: TGTGCCAGCAGTTTCAGGGTGCGTCTCTACGAGCAGTACTTC. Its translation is CASSFRVRLYEQYF. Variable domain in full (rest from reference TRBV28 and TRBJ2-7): DVKVTQSSRYLVKRTGEKVFLECVQDMDHENMFWYRQDPGLGLRLIYFSYDVKMKEKGDIPEGYSVSREKKERFSLILESASTNQTSMYLCASSFRVRLYEQYFGPGTRLTVT.

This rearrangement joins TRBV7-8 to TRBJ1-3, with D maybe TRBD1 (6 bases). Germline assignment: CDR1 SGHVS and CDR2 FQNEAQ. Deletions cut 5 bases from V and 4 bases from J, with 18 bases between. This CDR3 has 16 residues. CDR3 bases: TGTGCCAGCAGCACACACGTTACAGGGCCCGGAAACACCATATATTTT. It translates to CASSTHVTGPGNTIYF. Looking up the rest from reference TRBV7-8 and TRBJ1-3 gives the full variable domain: GAGVSQSPRYKVAKRGQDVALRCDPISGHVSLFWYQQALGQGPEFLTYFQNEAQLDKSGLPSDRFFAERPEGSVSTLKIQRTQQEDSAVYLCASSTHVTGPGNTIYFGEGSWLTVV.

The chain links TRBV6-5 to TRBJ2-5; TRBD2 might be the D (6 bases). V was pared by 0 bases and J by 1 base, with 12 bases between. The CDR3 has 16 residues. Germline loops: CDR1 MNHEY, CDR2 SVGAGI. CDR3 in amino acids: CASSYSNRGTQETQYF. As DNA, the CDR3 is TGTGCCAGCAGTTACTCGAACCGCGGGACCCAAGAGACCCAGTACTTC.

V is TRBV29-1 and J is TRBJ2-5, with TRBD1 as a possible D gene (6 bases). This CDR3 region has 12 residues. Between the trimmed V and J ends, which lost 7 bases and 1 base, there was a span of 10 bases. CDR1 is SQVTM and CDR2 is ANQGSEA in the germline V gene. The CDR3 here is CSAYRVQETQYF. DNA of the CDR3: TGCAGCGCCTACAGGGTCCAAGAGACCCAGTACTTC.

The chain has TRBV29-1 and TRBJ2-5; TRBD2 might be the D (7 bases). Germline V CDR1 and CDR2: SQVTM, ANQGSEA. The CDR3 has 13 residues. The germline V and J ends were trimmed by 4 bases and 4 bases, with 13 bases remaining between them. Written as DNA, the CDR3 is TGCAGCGTTGTAGGGGGAGGGCGAGAGACCCAGTACTTC. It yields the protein CSVVGGGRETQYF.